The T cell receptor (beta chain) described here comes from a study of regulatory T cells in long-lasting Graves disease. HTBI primers from iRepertoire and Arm-PCR of CDR3 regions yielded the TCR beta libraries. Each CDR3 protein gets one entry after TCRdb re-called the multiplex PCR reads with MiXCR. This table holds more than 350,000 distinct CDR3 sequences, 21% found once. Time point denoted: persistent/refractory GD, antithyroid drugs over 5 years with positive TRAb. RNA from PBMCs was the source of the TCR library. Study results and limitations: New patients shared some 970 public clonotypes, fewer than the 2,500 to 3,500 shared by persistent patients.

Germline V gene lookup returns CDR1 SGHDT and CDR2 YYEEEE. CDR3 length: 13 amino acids. The germline V and J ends were trimmed by 6 bases and 6 bases, with 12 bases remaining between them. As for this clonotype: What it binds is unknown.

This specimen consisted of peripheral blood mononuclear cells (PBMCs), obtained when the disease was refractory, from a patient treated with antithyroid drugs. This receptor was identified in a female donor with Graves disease. The chain combines TRBV5-6 with TRBJ1-4, with unresolved D. This CDR3 reads CASTLGGDEKLFF. The DNA of the CDR3 is TGTGCCAGCACCCTGGGAGGAGATGAAAAACTGTTTTTT.